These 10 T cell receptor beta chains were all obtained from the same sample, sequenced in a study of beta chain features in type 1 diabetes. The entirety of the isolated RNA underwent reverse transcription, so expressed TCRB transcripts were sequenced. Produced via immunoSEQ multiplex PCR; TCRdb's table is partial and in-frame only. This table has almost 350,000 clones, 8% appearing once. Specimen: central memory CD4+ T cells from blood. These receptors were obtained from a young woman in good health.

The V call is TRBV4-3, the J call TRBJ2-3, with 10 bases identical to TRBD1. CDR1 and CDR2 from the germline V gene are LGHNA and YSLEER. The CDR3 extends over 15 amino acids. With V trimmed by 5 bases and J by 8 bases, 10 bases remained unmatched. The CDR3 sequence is CASSAGQGFTGTQYF. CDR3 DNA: TGCGCCAGCAGCGCGGGACAGGGGTTTACGGGTACGCAGTATTTT.

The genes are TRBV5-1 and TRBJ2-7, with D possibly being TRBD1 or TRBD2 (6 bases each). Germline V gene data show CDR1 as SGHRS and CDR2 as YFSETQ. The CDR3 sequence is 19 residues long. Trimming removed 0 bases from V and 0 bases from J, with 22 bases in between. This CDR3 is CASSLAGAHGGTRSYEQYF. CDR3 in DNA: TGCGCCAGCAGCTTGGCAGGGGCGCATGGCGGGACGCGCTCCTACGAGCAGTACTTC.

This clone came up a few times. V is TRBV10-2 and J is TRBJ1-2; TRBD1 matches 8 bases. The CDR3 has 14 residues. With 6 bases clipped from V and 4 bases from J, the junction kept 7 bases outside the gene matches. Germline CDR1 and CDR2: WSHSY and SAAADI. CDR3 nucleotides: TGCGCCAGCAGCGAAACAGGGGGGGCCTATGGCTACACCTTC. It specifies CASSETGGAYGYTF.

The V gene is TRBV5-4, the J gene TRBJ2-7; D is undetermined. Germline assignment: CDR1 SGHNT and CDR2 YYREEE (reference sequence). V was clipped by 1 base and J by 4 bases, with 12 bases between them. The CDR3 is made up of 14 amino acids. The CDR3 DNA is TGTGCCAGCAGCTTGAGAGCTCACCTATACGAGCAGTACTTC. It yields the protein CASSLRAHLYEQYF. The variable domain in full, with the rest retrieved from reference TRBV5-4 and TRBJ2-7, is ETGVTQSPTHLIKTRGQQVTLRCSSQSGHNTVSWYQQALGQGPQFIFQYYREEENGRGNFPPRFSGLQFPNYSSELNVNALELDDSALYLCASSLRAHLYEQYFGPGTRLTVT.

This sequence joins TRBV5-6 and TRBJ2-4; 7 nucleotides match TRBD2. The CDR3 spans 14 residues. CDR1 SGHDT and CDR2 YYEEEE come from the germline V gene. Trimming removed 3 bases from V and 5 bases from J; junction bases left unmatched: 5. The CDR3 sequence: CASSSGGSENIQYF. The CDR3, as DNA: TGTGCCAGCAGCTCCGGGGGGTCGGAAAACATTCAGTACTTC.

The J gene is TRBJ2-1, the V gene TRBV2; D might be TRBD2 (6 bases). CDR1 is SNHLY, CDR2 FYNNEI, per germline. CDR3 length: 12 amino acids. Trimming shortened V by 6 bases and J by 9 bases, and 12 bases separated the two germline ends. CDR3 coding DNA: TGTGCCAGCAGAACTAGCAACCCTGAGCAGTTCTTC. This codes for CASRTSNPEQFF.

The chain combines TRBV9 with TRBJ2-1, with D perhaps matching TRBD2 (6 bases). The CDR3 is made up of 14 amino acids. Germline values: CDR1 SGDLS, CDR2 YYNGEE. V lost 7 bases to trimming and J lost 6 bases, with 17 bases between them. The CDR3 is CASSVGGVPNEQFF. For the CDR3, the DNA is TGTGCCAGCTCCGTGGGGGGTGTGCCCAATGAGCAGTTCTTC.

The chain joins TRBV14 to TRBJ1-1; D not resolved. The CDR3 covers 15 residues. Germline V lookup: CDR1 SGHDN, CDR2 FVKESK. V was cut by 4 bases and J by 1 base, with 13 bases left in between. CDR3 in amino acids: CASSPRGIRNTEAFF. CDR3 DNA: TGTGCCAGCAGCCCCCGAGGGATTAGGAACACTGAAGCTTTCTTT.

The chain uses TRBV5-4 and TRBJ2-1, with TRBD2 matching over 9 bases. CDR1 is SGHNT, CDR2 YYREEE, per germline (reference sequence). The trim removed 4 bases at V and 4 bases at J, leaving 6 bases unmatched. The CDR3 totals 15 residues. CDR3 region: CASSAGLAGYNEQFF. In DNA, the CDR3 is TGTGCCAGCAGCGCGGGACTAGCAGGGTACAATGAGCAGTTCTTC.

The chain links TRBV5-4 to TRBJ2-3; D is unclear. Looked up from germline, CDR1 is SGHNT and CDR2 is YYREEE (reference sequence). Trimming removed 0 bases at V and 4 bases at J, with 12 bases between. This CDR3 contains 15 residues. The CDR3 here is CASSLAIAGADTQYF. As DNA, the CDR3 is TGTGCCAGCAGCTTGGCGATAGCTGGGGCAGATACGCAGTATTTT. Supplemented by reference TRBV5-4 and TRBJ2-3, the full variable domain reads ETGVTQSPTHLIKTRGQQVTLRCSSQSGHNTVSWYQQALGQGPQFIFQYYREEENGRGNFPPRFSGLQFPNYSSELNVNALELDDSALYLCASSLAIAGADTQYFGPGTRLTVL.